This entry concerns a single T cell receptor beta chain. Its antigen remains unknown. The read finishes 3 residues shy of the CDR3 end, and the germline J gene is used to complete it. Other DNA sequences from this sample encode an identical CDR3 as well. These data belong to a study of T cells in women clearing cervical HPV infection. The overall study: Case blood was drawn when the lesion was first found; control blood after infection became undetectable. Study-wide results and caveats: TRBV6-7 relative abundance averaged 0.11% in cases and roughly 0.17% in controls.

HPV was found by MY09/MY11 PCR and dot-blot genotyping. The repertoire was sequenced with immunoSEQ multiplex PCR; TCRdb's copy has only in-frame clones and lacks some. The sample table sets out tens of thousands of clones. V was cut by 4 bases and J by 1 base, with 14 bases left in between. This CDR3 is 14 amino acids long. Looked up from germline, CDR1 is DFQATT and CDR2 is SNEGSKA (reference sequence). The sample comprised blood buffy coat. V usage is TRBV20-1 and J usage is TRBJ2-7, with D hard to call. This TCR was sampled from a woman aged 18-70 years with a cervical HPV16 infection that either progressed to CIN3+ or cleared (not recorded which). The sequenced CDR3 bases are TGCAGTGCTATTCCGACATCGAATTCCTACGAG. It translates to CSAIPTSNSYE. The entire CDR3 reads CSAIPTSNSYEQYF.